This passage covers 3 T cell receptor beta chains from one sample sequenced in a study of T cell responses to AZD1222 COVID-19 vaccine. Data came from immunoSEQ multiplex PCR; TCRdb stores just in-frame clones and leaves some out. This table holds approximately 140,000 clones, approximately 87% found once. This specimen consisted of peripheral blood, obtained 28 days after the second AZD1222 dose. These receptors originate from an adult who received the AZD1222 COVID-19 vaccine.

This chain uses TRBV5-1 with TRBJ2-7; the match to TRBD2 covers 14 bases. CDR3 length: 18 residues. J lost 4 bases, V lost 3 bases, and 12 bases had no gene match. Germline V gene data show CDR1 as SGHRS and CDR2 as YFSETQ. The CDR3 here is CASSSGLAGGHARYEQYF. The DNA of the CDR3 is TGCGCCAGCAGCTCAGGACTAGCGGGAGGACATGCTAGGTACGAGCAGTACTTC. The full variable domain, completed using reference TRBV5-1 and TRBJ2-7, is KAGVTQTPRYLIKTRGQQVTLSCSPISGHRSVSWYQQTPGQGLQFLFEYFSETQRNKGNFPGRFSGRQFSNSRSEMNVSTLELGDSALYLCASSSGLAGGHARYEQYFGPGTRLTVT.

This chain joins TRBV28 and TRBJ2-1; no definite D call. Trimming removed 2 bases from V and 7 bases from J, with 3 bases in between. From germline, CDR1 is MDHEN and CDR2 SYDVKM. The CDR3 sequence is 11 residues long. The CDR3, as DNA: TGTGCCAGCAGTTTACGGAATGAGCAGTTCTTC. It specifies CASSLRNEQFF.

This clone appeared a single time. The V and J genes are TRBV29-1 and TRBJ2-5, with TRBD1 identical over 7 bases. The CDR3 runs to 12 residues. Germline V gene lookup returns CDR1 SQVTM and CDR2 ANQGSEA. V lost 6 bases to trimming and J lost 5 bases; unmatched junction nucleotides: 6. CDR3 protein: CSVTGFTETQYF. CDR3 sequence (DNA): TGCAGCGTGACAGGGTTTACGGAGACCCAGTACTTC.